The table lists the clone carrying this TCR beta chain with a few counts. Its target is not known. The entry originates in a study of shared clonotypes between healthy human individuals. The germline gives CDR1 MDHEN, CDR2 SYDVKM. This CDR3 contains 14 residues. The V and J ends lost 4 bases and 4 bases respectively, with 11 bases between them. The study, taken as a whole, reports: Among donors, clonotype sharing was expected to be affected by sequencing depth.

At a deep level, the assay was run. Sequencing was performed with immunoSEQ multiplex PCR; in TCRdb, only in-frame clones are kept and a portion is missing. Among over a million clones listed, about 75% were seen once. The rearrangement links TRBV28 to TRBJ2-1; D unresolved. The source of this sequence is a man younger than 30 in good health. The specimen was memory CD4+ T cells sorted from blood. Subset given: CD45RA-negative fraction. For the CDR3, the DNA is TGTGCCAGCAGTTCCCAAAACAGTTACAATGAGCAGTTCTTC. This translates into CASSSQNSYNEQFF. The whole variable domain, filled in from reference TRBV28 and TRBJ2-1, reads DVKVTQSSRYLVKRTGEKVFLECVQDMDHENMFWYRQDPGLGLRLIYFSYDVKMKEKGDIPEGYSVSREKKERFSLILESASTNQTSMYLCASSSQNSYNEQFFGPGTRLTVL.